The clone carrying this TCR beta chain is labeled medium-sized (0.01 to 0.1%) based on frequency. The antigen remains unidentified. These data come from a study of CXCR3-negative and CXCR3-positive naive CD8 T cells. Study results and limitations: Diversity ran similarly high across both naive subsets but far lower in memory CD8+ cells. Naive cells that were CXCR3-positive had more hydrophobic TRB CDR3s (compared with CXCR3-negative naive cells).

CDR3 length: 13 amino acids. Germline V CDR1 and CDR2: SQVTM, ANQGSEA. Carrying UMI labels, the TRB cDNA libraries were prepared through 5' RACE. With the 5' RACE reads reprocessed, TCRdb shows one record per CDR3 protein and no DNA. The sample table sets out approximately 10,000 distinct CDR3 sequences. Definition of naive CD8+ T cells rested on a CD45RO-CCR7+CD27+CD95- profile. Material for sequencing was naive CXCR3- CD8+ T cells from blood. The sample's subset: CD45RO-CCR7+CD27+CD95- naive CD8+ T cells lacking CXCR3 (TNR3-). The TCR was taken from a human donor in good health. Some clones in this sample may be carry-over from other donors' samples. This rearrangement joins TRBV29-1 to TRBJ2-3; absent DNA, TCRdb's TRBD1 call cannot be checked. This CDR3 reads CSARQGRADTQYF.